Below, 22 T cell receptor beta chains from the same sample are listed, as sequenced in a study of CD8 T cells in ankylosing spondylitis. Findings of the study overall: The study identified a TCR beta motif of several highly homologous variants that appeared characteristic of ankylosing spondylitis blood.

TCRdb recomputed calls from the 5' RACE reads with MiXCR, one row per CDR3 protein. Of 670,000 or so distinct CDR3 sequences listed, around 20% are singletons. For these receptors, no antigen is known. The sequenced sample was blood, either unsorted or a sorted T cell fraction (not recorded which). The receptors here all came from a male donor with ankylosing spondylitis.

This clonotype was counted a few times. This chain uses TRBV18 with TRBJ2-5; 11 bases are a match to TRBD1. Germline V gene sequence: CDR1 KGHSH, CDR2 LQKENI. The CDR3 covers 14 residues. V dropped 6 bases and J dropped 5; count of bases not matched to a gene: 5. The CDR3 region is CASSRTGGKETQYF. CDR3 nucleotides: TGTGCCAGCTCTAGGACAGGGGGCAAGGAGACCCAGTACTTC.

This chain connects TRBV3-1 to TRBJ2-7; 9 bases are shared with TRBD1. Unmatched junction bases numbered 10, after V lost 1 base and J lost 3 bases. This CDR3 has 17 residues. Germline lookup yields CDR1 LGHDT and CDR2 YNNKEL (reference sequence). CDR3 protein: CASSQGAGQGLYYEQYF. The CDR3 DNA follows: TGTGCCAGCAGCCAAGGGGCCGGACAGGGGCTCTACTACGAGCAGTACTTC.

This clonotype appeared once. The rearrangement links TRBV7-2 to TRBJ2-3, with TRBD2 identical over 8 bases. The V gene's germline CDR1 is SGHTA and CDR2 FQGNSA. The CDR3 is 14 residues long. V lost 1 base to trimming and J lost 6 bases; unmatched junction nucleotides: 3. The CDR3 sequence is CASSLGLAFDTQYF. The CDR3 nucleotides are TGTGCCAGCAGCTTAGGACTAGCGTTTGATACGCAGTATTTT.

The sample holds many counts of this clonotype. Here the CDR3 DNA reads TGTGCCAGCAGCCCCCAAGTGAAGGGCTACGAGCAGTACTTC. Amino acids: CASSPQVKGYEQYF. The chain links TRBV12-3 or TRBV12-4 to TRBJ2-7; D is undetermined. There are 14 residues in the CDR3. V shed 6 bases and J shed 3 bases, with 15 bases lying between them.

This chain joins TRBV7-3 and TRBJ1-5; tentative D call: TRBD1 (5 bases). Germline loops: CDR1 SGHTA, CDR2 FQGTGA. V lost 5 bases and J lost 2, with 16 bases in between. This CDR3 is built from 16 residues. CDR3 coding DNA: TGTGCCAGCAGCGGCCGGGGGGGAAATCGCAATCAGCCCCAGCATTTT. It specifies CASSGRGGNRNQPQHF.

The V gene is TRBV20-1, the J gene TRBJ2-2; unclear D gene. Trimming stripped 0 bases from V and 0 bases from J, with 14 bases between. Looked up from germline, CDR1 is DFQATT and CDR2 is SNEGSKA (reference sequence). The CDR3 totals 17 residues. The CDR3 DNA follows: TGCAGTGCTAGAGATCTTGAGAAAAATCCGAACACCGGGGAGCTGTTTTTT. This codes for CSARDLEKNPNTGELFF.

This clonotype showed up just a few times. The gene calls are TRBV5-1 and TRBJ2-7; D gene unclear. The CDR3 loop spans 15 amino acids. CDR1 is SGHRS and CDR2 is YFSETQ in the germline V gene. Trimming pared 4 bases from V and 2 bases from J, leaving 16 bases between. CDR3 sequence (DNA): TGCGCCAGCAGCGTACGTGAGGTATCCACCTACGAGCAGTACTTC. Residues: CASSVREVSTYEQYF. The full variable domain, completed using reference TRBV5-1 and TRBJ2-7, is KAGVTQTPRYLIKTRGQQVTLSCSPISGHRSVSWYQQTPGQGLQFLFEYFSETQRNKGNFPGRFSGRQFSNSRSEMNVSTLELGDSALYLCASSVREVSTYEQYFGPGTRLTVT.

This clonotype came up a few times. The CDR3 nucleotides read TGTGCCACCAGCCGGACAGGGGGTGGTTCACCCCTCCACTTT. It encodes CATSRTGGGSPLHF. This chain joins TRBV15 and TRBJ1-6; TRBD1 matches at 10 bases. This CDR3 comprises 14 residues. The germline V gene has CDR1 LNHNV and CDR2 YYDKDF (reference sequence). After removal of 5 bases from V and 9 bases from J, the junction contained 4 bases not matched to a gene.

This sequence joins TRBV7-2 and TRBJ2-3; 13 positions agree with TRBD2. The CDR3 covers 16 residues. CDR1 SGHTA and CDR2 FQGNSA come from the germline V gene. V was pared by 5 bases and J by 2 bases, with 4 bases of the junction left unmatched. CDR3 DNA sequence: TGTGCCAGCAGCCAGGGACTAGCGGGGCCCACAGATACGCAGTATTTT. Translating it yields CASSQGLAGPTDTQYF.

The chain recombines TRBV27 with TRBJ2-2; D not resolved. The CDR3 length is 14 residues. Germline CDR1 MNHEY, CDR2 SMNVEV (reference sequence). V shed 6 bases and J shed 0 bases, with 8 bases lying between them. This CDR3 reads CASRYSPNTGELFF. CDR3 bases: TGTGCCAGCAGGTACAGCCCGAACACCGGGGAGCTGTTTTTT.

This clonotype has only a few counts. The chain uses TRBV7-3 and TRBJ1-1; D is perhaps TRBD1 (5 bases). V was clipped by 2 bases and J by 1 base, with 11 bases between them. This CDR3 contains 15 residues. Germline V CDR1 and CDR2: SGHTA, FQGTGA. The CDR3 DNA sequence: TGTGCCAGCAGCTTAGCAGGGATATCGAACACTGAAGCTTTCTTT. It is translated as CASSLAGISNTEAFF.

V and J are TRBV20-1 and TRBJ1-3, with a weak D call TRBD1 (5 bases). V was pared by 2 bases and J by 0 bases, with 11 bases between. The CDR3 has 15 amino acids. From germline, CDR1 is DFQATT and CDR2 SNEGSKA (reference sequence). DNA for the CDR3: TGCAGTGCTAGACCCCCAGGGACCTCTGGAAACACCATATATTTT. Translation: CSARPPGTSGNTIYF.

This clonotype has more than one count but fewer than ten. The V call is TRBV4-1, the J call TRBJ2-1; 7 bases line up with TRBD1. This CDR3 comprises 15 residues. Germline CDR1 MGHRA, CDR2 YSYEKL. The ends lost 4 bases at V and 5 bases at J; junction bases unmatched: 8. This CDR3 is CASSLRQGLNNEQFF. The CDR3 DNA reads TGCGCCAGCAGCCTCCGACAGGGCCTAAACAATGAGCAGTTCTTC.

The chain combines TRBV2 with TRBJ1-1, with 11 bases lining up with TRBD1. The V and J ends lost 6 bases and 3 bases, in that order; junction bases with no gene match: 9. The CDR3 covers 16 residues. Germline loops: CDR1 SNHLY, CDR2 FYNNEI. The CDR3 DNA reads TGTGCCAGCAGCGACAGGACAGGGGGCGCCTACACTGAAGCTTTCTTT. Translated: CASSDRTGGAYTEAFF.

The CDR3 spells CATSDSVYNEQFF. In DNA, the CDR3 is TGTGCCACCAGTGATTCCGTCTACAATGAGCAGTTCTTC. This chain connects TRBV24-1 to TRBJ2-1; D is undetermined. V was cut by 2 bases and J by 3 bases, with 4 bases left in between. Looked up from germline, CDR1 is KGHDR and CDR2 is SFDVKD. The CDR3 has 13 amino acids.

This clonotype was observed a handful of times. The chain is built from TRBV7-2 and TRBJ1-2; D is undetermined. Per germline, CDR1 SGHTA and CDR2 FQGNSA. This CDR3 is built from 13 residues. V was cut by 1 base and J by 8 bases, with 11 bases left in between. The CDR3 reads CASSLEPGLGYTF. As DNA, the CDR3 is TGTGCCAGCAGCTTAGAACCGGGCCTGGGCTACACCTTC.

The V gene is TRBV19, the J gene TRBJ1-2, with D hard to call. The CDR3 has 13 residues. CDR1 is LNHDA and CDR2 is SQIVND in the germline V gene (reference sequence). Trimming cost V 6 bases and J 7 bases, with 15 bases left between them. For the CDR3, the DNA is TGTGCCAGTAGGACCCGGGCCGACCTTGGCTACACCTTC. This gives the protein CASRTRADLGYTF.

This clonotype has a count of ten or more. The rearrangement joins TRBV5-1 to TRBJ2-6; D gene ambiguous. Trimming left V 4 bases short and J 2 bases short, with 7 bases between. This CDR3 has 14 residues. From germline, CDR1 is SGHRS and CDR2 YFSETQ. The CDR3 reads CASSLNTGANVLTF. CDR3 DNA sequence: TGCGCCAGCAGCCTCAATACTGGGGCCAACGTCCTGACTTTC.

The sample holds a few counts of this clonotype. The chain links TRBV10-1 to TRBJ1-1; D unclear. This CDR3 has 16 amino acids. The V gene's germline CDR1 is WNHNN and CDR2 SYGVQD (reference sequence). V was shortened by 8 bases and J by 0 bases, with 19 bases between the two germline ends. CDR3 residues: CASPLRETLMNTEAFF. In DNA, the CDR3 is TGCGCCAGCCCCCTACGCGAGACTCTTATGAACACTGAAGCTTTCTTT.

This chain connects TRBV5-1 to TRBJ1-6; D not certain. Germline assignment: CDR1 SGHRS and CDR2 YFSETQ. Trimming left V 1 base short and J 10 bases short, with 9 bases between. The CDR3 is 13 residues long. The CDR3 region has the DNA TGCGCCAGCAGCTTGAATTACGAGTCACCCCTCCACTTT. Residues: CASSLNYESPLHF.

V gene TRBV20-1 combines with J gene TRBJ2-3, with D perhaps TRBD2 (6 bases). V was trimmed by 6 bases and J by 2 bases, leaving 18 bases between them. The CDR3 extends over 15 amino acids. Per germline, CDR1 DFQATT and CDR2 SNEGSKA (reference sequence). The DNA of the CDR3 is TGCAGTGCAAGACCGGGACTGGGTGACACAGATACGCAGTATTTT. It encodes CSARPGLGDTDTQYF.

This chain uses TRBV3-1 with TRBJ2-7; 7 bases are a match to TRBD1. CDR1 and CDR2 from the germline V gene are LGHDT and YNNKEL (reference sequence). This CDR3 is built from 17 residues. With 2 bases clipped from V and 5 bases from J, the junction kept 15 bases outside the gene matches. The DNA of the CDR3 is TGTGCCAGCAGCCAAACAAGGGACATACAGGGGTTCGACGAGCAGTACTTC. This translates into CASSQTRDIQGFDEQYF.